The T cell receptor beta chain described here comes from a study of blood T cell repertoires in COVID-19. Study-wide background: Acute-phase and convalescent COVID-19 samples originated in the United States, Italy and Spain. PBMCs, B-cell-depleted T cells, or T cells provided the cDNA or gDNA that made up the material.

In the original processing: Scientists estimated how many nucleated cells there were by amplifying reference gene primers. Sequenced by immunoSEQ multiplex PCR; TCRdb stores in-frame clones only, minus some. V, J and clone size were drawn from that table, and D and trimming were deduced from the DNA. Among about 50,000 clones listed, 70% to 85% were seen once. This sequence was found in a man aged 70 or older with acute or convalescent COVID-19. The sample taken for sequencing was peripheral blood.

The CDR3 DNA follows: TGTGCCAGCAGCATAGTGGGGACTAGCGGGAGGGATACGCAGTATTTT. This codes for CASSIVGTSGRDTQYF. This sequence joins TRBV7-2 and TRBJ2-3, with 15 bases aligning to TRBD2. This CDR3 comprises 16 residues. Losses at the gene ends were 5 bases for V and 6 bases for J; bases not matched to a gene: 6. From germline, CDR1 is SGHTA and CDR2 FQGNSA.